Below, one T cell receptor beta chain is given with its context. The antigen is undetermined. V was trimmed by 6 bases and J by 4 bases, leaving 12 bases between them. Germline lookup yields CDR1 SNHLY and CDR2 FYNNEI. CDR3 size: 13 residues. The data originate from a study of blood T cells in healthy people across ages. The study's findings and limits: In the absence of known donor CMV status, changes in expanded clonotypes were possibly confounded.

With a J-beta primer mix and a sample-barcoded 5' primer, a second PCR ran about 6 to 11 cycles. TCRdb reanalysed the 5' RACE reads using MiXCR and keeps one entry per CDR3 protein. The sample has hundreds of thousands of distinct CDR3 sequences; roughly a quarter are singletons. The data also belong to a second study, concerning T cells of mothers and their children. That source adds: Five to seven children and their three healthy Caucasian mothers were the donors. cDNA was synthesized from all extracted RNA at around 1.5 ug per reaction.

Sequenced: blood. This sequence was found in a boy between 2 and 10 years old in good health. The V gene is TRBV2, the J gene TRBJ1-1; TRBD1 is a possible D gene (6 bases). In nucleotides, the CDR3 is TGTGCCAGCAGGACAGGTGGAAGCACTGAAGCTTTCTTT. Amino acids: CASRTGGSTEAFF.